A single sample is the source of the 7 T cell receptor beta chains below, sequenced in a study of PD-1 blockade in classical Hodgkin lymphoma. Data came from immunoSEQ multiplex PCR; TCRdb stores just in-frame clones and leaves some out. The sample consists of 95,000 to 100,000 clones, about 89% of them appearing once. Every patient was affected by relapse after autologous stem cell transplantation, while exposure to brentuximab vedotin was not uniform. The material was peripheral blood mononuclear cells (PBMCs), obtained before the second cycle of nivolumab. These receptors were collected from a human donor with classical Hodgkin lymphoma.

The CDR3 sequence is CSVEDCGGWQCDTGELFF. The CDR3 DNA follows: TGCAGCGTTGAAGACTGTGGGGGTTGGCAGTGCGACACCGGGGAGCTGTTTTTT. This rearrangement joins TRBV29-1 to TRBJ2-2; D possibly matches TRBD1 or TRBD2 (5 bases each). The CDR3 covers 18 residues. Germline values: CDR1 SQVTM, CDR2 ANQGSEA. Trimming shortened V by 0 bases and J by 3 bases, and 20 bases separated the two germline ends.

Written as DNA, the CDR3 is TGTGCCAGCAGCTTAGAAGGGAGTTACACCTTC. This sequence encodes CASSLEGSYTF. The rearrangement uses TRBV7-9 and TRBJ1-2; no clear D. V was cut by 1 base and J by 11 bases, with 8 bases left in between. The germline gives CDR1 SEHNR, CDR2 FQNEAQ (reference sequence). The length of the CDR3 is 11 residues. The full variable domain, completed using reference TRBV7-9 and TRBJ1-2, is DTGVSQNPRHKITKRGQNVTFRCDPISEHNRLYWYRQTLGQGPEFLTYFQNEAQLEKSRLLSDRFSAERPKGSFSTLEIQRTEQGDSAMYLCASSLEGSYTFGSGTRLTVV.

This clone was seen once. The V and J genes are TRBV21-1 and TRBJ2-3. TRBV21-1 is listed as a pseudogene. This CDR3 is 19 amino acids long. Here the CDR3 DNA reads TGTGCCAGCAGCAAAGGTGGGAAAATAGTGTCAAACAGCACAGATACGCAGTATTTT. Translation: CASSKGGKIVSNSTDTQYF.

The chain couples TRBV25-1 to TRBJ2-1; 10 nucleotides agree with TRBD1. This CDR3 spans 14 amino acids. Germline-derived CDR1 and CDR2 are MGHDK and SYGVNS. J lost 8 bases, V lost 3 bases, and 4 bases had no gene match. CDR3 region: CASSEGQGLDEQFF. CDR3 nucleotide sequence: TGTGCCAGCAGTGAGGGACAGGGGCTGGATGAGCAGTTCTTC.

The gene calls are TRBV7-6 and TRBJ1-2; no clear D. The CDR3 has 16 residues. V was cut by 1 base and J by 6 bases, with 18 bases left in between. Germline V gene data show CDR1 as SGHVS and CDR2 as FNYEAQ. CDR3 nucleotide sequence: TGTGCCAGCAGCTTAGAAGGCGGGTTTCGGGGAGATGGCTACACCTTC. Its protein is CASSLEGGFRGDGYTF. Complete variable domain (other parts from reference TRBV7-6 and TRBJ1-2): GAGVSQSPRYKVTKRGQDVALRCDPISGHVSLYWYRQALGQGPEFLTYFNYEAQQDKSGLPNDRFSAERPEGSISTLTIQRTEQRDSAMYRCASSLEGGFRGDGYTFGSGTRLTVV.

This chain joins TRBV4-2 and TRBJ1-4; no clear D. Germline assignment: CDR1 LGHNA and CDR2 YNFKEQ. Trimming cost V 3 bases and J 6 bases, with 17 bases left between them. The CDR3 totals 16 residues. CDR3: CASSHLAGAPDEKLFF. The CDR3 coding sequence is TGTGCCAGCAGCCATCTGGCGGGAGCCCCAGATGAAAAACTGTTTTTT.

The chain has TRBV5-6 and TRBJ2-7; 7 bases align to TRBD1. The CDR3 length is 13 residues. V was pared by 3 bases and J by 1 base, with 1 base of the junction left unmatched. Germline CDR1 SGHDT, CDR2 YYEEEE. CDR3 residues: CASSYRGSYEQYF. For the CDR3, the DNA is TGTGCCAGCAGCTACAGGGGATCCTACGAGCAGTACTTC.